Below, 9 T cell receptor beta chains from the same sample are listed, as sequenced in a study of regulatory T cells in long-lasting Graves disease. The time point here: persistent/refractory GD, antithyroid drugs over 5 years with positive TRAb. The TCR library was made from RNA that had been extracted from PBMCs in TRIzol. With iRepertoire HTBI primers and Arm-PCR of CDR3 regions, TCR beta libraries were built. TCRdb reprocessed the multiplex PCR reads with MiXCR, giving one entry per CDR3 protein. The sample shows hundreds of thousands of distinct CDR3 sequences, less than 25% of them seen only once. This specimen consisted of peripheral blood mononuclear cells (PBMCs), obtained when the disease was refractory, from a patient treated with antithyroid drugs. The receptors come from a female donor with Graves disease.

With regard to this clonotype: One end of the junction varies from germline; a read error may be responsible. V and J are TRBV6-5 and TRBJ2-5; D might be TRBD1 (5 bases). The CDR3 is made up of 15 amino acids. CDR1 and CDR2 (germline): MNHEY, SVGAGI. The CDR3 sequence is CASIYRLQWGETQYF. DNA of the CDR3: TGTGCCAGCATTTACAGGCTTCAATGGGGAGAGACCCAGTACTTC.

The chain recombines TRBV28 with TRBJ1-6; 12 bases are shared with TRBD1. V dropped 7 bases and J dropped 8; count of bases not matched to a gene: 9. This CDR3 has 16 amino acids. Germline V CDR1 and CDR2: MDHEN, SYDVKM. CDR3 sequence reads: CASIRGDRGLDSPLHF. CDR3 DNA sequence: TGTGCCAGCATCAGGGGGGACAGGGGGCTTGATTCACCCCTCCACTTT.

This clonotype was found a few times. DNA of the CDR3: TGTGCCAGCAGCTTAACTACCAAAACCTGGGATCAGCCCCAGCATTTT. Translated, it gives CASSLTTKTWDQPQHF. The chain carries TRBV7-9 and TRBJ1-5, with no clear D. Germline CDR1 SEHNR, CDR2 FQNEAQ (reference sequence). The V gene lost 2 bases and the J gene lost 5 bases, with 16 bases spanning the gap. The CDR3 spans 16 residues.

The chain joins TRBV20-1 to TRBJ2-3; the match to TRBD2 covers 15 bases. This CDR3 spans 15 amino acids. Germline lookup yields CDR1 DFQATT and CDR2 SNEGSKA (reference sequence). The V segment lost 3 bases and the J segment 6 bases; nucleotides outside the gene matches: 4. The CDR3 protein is CSARGLAGGWDTQYF. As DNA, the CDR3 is TGCAGTGCTAGGGGACTAGCGGGAGGATGGGATACGCAGTATTTT.

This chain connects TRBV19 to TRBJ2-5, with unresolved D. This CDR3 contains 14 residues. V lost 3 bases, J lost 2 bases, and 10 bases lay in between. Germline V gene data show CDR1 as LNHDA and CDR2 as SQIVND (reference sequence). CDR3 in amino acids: CASSILGLQETQYF. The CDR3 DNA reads TGTGCCAGTAGTATCCTTGGGCTTCAAGAGACCCAGTACTTC. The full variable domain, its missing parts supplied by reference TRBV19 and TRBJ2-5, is DGGITQSPKYLFRKEGQNVTLSCEQNLNHDAMYWYRQDPGQGLRLIYYSQIVNDFQKGDIAEGYSVSREKKESFPLTVTSAQKNPTAFYLCASSILGLQETQYFGPGTRLLVL.

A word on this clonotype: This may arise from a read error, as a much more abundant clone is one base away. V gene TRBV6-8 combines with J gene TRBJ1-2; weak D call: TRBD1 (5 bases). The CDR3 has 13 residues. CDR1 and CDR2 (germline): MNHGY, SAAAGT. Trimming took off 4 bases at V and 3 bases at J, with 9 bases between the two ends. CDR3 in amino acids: CASSSGRHYGYTF. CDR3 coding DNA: TGTGCCAGCAGTTCAGGGAGGCACTATGGCTACACCTTC.

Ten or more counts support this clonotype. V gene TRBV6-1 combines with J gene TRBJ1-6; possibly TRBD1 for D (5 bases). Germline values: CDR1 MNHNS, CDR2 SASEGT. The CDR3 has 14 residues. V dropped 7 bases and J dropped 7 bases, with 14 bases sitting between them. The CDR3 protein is CASIRMGGNSPLHF. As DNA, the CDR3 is TGTGCCAGCATTAGAATGGGGGGGAATTCACCCCTCCACTTT.

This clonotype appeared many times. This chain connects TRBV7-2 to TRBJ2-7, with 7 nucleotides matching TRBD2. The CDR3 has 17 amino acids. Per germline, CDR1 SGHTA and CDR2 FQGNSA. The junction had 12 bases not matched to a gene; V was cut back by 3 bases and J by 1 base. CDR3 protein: CASSLLVGGSSSYEQYF. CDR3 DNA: TGTGCCAGCAGCTTGTTAGTTGGCGGGAGTTCATCCTACGAGCAGTACTTC.

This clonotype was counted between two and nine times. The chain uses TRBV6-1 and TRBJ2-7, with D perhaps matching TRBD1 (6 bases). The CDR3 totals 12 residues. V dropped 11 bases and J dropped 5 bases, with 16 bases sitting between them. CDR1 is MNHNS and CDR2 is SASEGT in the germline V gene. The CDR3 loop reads CASGQPWDEQYF. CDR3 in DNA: TGTGCCTCCGGACAGCCCTGGGACGAGCAGTACTTC.